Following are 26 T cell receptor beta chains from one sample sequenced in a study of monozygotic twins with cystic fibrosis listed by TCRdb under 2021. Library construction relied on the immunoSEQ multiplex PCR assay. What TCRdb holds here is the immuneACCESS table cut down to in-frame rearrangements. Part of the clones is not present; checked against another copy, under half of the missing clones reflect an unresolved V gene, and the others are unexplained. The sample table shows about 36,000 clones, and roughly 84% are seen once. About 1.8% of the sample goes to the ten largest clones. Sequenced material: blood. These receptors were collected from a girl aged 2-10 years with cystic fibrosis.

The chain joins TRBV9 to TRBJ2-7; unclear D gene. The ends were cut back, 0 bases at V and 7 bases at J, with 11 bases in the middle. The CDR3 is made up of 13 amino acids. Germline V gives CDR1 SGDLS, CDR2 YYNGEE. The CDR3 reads CASSVDDPAEQYF. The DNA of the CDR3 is TGTGCCAGCAGCGTAGATGACCCCGCGGAGCAGTACTTC.

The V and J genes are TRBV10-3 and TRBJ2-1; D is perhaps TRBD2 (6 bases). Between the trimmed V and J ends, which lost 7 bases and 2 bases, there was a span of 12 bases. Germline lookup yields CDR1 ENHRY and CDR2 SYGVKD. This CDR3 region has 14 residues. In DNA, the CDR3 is TGTGCCATCATGCGGGGCAATACCTACAATGAGCAGTTCTTC. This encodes CAIMRGNTYNEQFF.

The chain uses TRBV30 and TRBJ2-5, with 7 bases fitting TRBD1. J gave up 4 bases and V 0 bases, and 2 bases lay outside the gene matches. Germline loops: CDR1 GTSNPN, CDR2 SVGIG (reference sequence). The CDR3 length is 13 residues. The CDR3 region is CAWSVNRGETQYF. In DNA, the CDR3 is TGTGCCTGGAGTGTAAACAGGGGAGAGACCCAGTACTTC.

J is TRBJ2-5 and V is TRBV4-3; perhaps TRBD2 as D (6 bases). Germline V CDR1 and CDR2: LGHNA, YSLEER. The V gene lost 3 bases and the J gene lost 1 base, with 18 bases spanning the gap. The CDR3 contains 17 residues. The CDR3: CASSQAGRFATQETQYF. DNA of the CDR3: TGCGCCAGCAGCCAGGCGGGGAGGTTCGCGACCCAAGAGACCCAGTACTTC.

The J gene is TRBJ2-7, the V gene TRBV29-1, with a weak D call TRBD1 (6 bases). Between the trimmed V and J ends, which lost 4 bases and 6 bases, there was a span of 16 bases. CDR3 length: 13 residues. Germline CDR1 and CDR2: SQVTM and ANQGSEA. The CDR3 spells CSVGHPDRSEQYF. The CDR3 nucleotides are TGCAGCGTTGGGCACCCCGACAGGTCCGAGCAGTACTTC.

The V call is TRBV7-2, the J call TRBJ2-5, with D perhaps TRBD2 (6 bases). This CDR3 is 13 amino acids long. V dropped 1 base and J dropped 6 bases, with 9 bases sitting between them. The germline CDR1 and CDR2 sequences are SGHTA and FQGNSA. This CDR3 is CASSLDGGQTQYF. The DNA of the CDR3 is TGTGCCAGCAGCTTAGACGGGGGACAGACCCAGTACTTC.

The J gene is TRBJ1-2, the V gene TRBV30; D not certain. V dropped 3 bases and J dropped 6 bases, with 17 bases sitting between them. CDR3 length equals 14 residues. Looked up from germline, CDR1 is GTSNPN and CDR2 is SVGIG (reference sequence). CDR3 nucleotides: TGTGCCTGGAGGGTCACAAATGAACGCCATGGCTACACCTTC. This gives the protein CAWRVTNERHGYTF.

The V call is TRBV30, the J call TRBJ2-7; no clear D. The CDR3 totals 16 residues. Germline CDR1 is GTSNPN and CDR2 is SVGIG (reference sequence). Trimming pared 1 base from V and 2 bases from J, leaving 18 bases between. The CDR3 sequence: CAWSERLGNFPYEQYF. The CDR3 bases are TGTGCCTGGAGTGAACGGTTGGGCAACTTCCCCTACGAGCAGTACTTC.

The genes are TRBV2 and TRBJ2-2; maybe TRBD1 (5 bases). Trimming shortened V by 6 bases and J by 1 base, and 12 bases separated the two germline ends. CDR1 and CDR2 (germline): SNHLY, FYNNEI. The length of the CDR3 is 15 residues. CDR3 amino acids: CASSGHSGNTGELFF. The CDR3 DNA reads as TGTGCCAGCAGCGGACACTCCGGGAACACCGGGGAGCTGTTTTTT.

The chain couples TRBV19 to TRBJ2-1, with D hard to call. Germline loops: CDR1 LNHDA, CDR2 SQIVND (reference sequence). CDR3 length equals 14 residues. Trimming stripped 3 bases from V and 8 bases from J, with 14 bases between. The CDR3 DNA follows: TGTGCCAGTAGTATGAGTCTAGGTTCAGATGAGCAGTTCTTC. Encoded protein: CASSMSLGSDEQFF.

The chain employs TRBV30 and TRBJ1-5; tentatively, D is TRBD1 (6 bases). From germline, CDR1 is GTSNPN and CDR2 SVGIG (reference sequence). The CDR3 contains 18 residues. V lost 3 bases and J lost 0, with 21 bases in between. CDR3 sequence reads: CAWSNRVGSTNSNQPQHF. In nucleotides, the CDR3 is TGTGCCTGGAGCAACAGGGTGGGTAGCACGAATAGCAATCAGCCCCAGCATTTT.

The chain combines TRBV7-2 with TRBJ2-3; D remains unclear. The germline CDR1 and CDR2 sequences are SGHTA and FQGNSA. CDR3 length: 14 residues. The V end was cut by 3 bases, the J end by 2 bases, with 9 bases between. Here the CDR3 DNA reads TGTGCCAGCAGCTTGAGGCAGGCCACAGATACGCAGTATTTT. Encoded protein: CASSLRQATDTQYF.

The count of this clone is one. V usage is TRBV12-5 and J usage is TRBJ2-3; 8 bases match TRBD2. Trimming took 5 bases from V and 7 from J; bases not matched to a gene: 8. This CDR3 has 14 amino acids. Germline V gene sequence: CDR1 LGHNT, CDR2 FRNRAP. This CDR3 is CASGHTGGPNTQYF. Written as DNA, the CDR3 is TGTGCTAGTGGTCACACGGGGGGGCCAAATACGCAGTATTTT.

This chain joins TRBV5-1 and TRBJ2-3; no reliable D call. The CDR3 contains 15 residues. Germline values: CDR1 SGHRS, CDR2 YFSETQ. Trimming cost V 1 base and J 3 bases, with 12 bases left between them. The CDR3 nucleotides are TGCGCCAGCAGCTTGATTCAGGTGGGGACAGATACGCAGTATTTT. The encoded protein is CASSLIQVGTDTQYF.

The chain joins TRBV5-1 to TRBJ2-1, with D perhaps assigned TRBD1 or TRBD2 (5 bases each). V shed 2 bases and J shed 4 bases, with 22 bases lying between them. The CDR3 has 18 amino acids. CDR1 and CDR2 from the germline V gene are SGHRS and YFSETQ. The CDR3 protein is CASSFRGPTERRYNEQFF. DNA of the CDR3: TGCGCCAGCAGCTTCCGGGGCCCGACCGAACGACGGTACAATGAGCAGTTCTTC.

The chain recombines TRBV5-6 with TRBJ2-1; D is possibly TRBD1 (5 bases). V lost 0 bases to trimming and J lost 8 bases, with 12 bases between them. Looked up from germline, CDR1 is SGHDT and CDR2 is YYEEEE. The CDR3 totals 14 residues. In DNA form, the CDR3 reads TGTGCCAGCAGCTTGGCCCGGGCCAGGGATGAGCAGTTCTTC. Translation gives CASSLARARDEQFF.

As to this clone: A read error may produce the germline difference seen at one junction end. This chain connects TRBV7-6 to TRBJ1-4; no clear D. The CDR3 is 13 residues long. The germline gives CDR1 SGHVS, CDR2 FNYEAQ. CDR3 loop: CASSLALPEKLFF. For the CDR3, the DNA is TGTGCCAGCAGTTTAGCCCTACCAGAGAAACTGTTTTTT.

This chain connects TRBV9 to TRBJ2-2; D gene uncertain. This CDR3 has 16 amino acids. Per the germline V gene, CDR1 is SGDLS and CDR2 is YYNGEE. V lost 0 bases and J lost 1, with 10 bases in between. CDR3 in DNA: TGTGCCAGCAGCGTAGCGGTCTGGGGGAACACCGGGGAGCTGTTTTTT. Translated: CASSVAVWGNTGELFF. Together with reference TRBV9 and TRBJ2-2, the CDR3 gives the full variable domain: DSGVTQTPKHLITATGQRVTLRCSPRSGDLSVYWYQQSLDQGLQFLIQYYNGEERAKGNILERFSAQQFPDLHSELNLSSLELGDSALYFCASSVAVWGNTGELFFGEGSRLTVL.

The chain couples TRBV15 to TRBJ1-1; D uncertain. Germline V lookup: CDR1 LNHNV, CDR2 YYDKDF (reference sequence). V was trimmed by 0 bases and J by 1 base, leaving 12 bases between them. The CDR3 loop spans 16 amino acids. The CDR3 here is CATSRDPREGNTEAFF. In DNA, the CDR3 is TGTGCCACCAGCAGAGATCCTCGGGAGGGGAACACTGAAGCTTTCTTT.

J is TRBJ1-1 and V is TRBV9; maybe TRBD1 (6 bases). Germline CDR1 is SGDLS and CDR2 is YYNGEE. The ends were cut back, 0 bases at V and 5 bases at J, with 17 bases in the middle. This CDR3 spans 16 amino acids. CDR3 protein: CASSVGVRGVETEAFF. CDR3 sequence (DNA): TGTGCCAGCAGCGTAGGGGTGAGGGGGGTTGAAACTGAAGCTTTCTTT.

The CDR3 region is CASSRGDRGDNYGYTF. The DNA of the CDR3 is TGTGCCAGCAGCCGTGGCGACAGGGGGGATAACTATGGCTACACCTTC. V and J are TRBV5-4 and TRBJ1-2, with 9 positions matching TRBD1. Germline V lookup: CDR1 SGHNT, CDR2 YYREEE (reference sequence). This CDR3 is 16 amino acids long. Trimming took 4 bases from V and 1 from J; bases not matched to a gene: 8.

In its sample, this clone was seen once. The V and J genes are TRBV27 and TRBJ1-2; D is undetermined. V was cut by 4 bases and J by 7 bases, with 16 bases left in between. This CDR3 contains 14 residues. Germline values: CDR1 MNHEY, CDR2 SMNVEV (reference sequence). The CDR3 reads CASSSTPLRGGYTF. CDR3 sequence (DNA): TGTGCCAGCAGTTCCACCCCCCTGCGAGGTGGCTACACCTTC.

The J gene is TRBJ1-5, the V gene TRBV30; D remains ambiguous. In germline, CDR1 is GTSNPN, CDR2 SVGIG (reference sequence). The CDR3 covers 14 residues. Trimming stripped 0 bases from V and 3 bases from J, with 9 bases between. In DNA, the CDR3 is TGTGCCTGGAGTGTAAACGGACTCAATCAGCCCCAGCATTTT. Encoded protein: CAWSVNGLNQPQHF.

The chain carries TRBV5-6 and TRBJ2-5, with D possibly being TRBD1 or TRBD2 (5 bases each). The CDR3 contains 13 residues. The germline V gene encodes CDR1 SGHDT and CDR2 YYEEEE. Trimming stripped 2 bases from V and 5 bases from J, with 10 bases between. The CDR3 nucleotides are TGTGCCAGCAGCTTACTAGAGGGGGAGACCCAGTACTTC. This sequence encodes CASSLLEGETQYF.

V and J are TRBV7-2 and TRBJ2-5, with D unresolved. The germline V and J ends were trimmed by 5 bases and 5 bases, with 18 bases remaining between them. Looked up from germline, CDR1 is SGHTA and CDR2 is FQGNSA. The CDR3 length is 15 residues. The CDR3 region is CASSTPGPGGETQYF. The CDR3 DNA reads TGTGCCAGCAGCACCCCCGGGCCCGGCGGTGAGACCCAGTACTTC.

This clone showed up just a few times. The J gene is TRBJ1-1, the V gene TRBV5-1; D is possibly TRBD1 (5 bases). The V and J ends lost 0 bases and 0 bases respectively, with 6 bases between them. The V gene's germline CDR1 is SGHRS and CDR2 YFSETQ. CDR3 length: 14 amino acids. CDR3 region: CASSLGGMNTEAFF. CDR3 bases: TGCGCCAGCAGCTTGGGGGGCATGAACACTGAAGCTTTCTTT.